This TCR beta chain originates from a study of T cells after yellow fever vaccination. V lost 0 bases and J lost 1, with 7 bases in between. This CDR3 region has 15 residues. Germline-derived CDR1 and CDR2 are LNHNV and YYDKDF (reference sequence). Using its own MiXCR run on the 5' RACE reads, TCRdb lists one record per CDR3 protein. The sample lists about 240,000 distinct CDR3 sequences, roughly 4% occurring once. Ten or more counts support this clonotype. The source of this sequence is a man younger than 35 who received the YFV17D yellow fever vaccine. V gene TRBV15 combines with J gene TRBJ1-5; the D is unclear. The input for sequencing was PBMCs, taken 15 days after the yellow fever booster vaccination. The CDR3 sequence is CATSRDWQSNQPQHF. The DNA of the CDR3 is TGTGCCACCAGCAGAGATTGGCAGAGCAATCAGCCCCAGCATTTT.